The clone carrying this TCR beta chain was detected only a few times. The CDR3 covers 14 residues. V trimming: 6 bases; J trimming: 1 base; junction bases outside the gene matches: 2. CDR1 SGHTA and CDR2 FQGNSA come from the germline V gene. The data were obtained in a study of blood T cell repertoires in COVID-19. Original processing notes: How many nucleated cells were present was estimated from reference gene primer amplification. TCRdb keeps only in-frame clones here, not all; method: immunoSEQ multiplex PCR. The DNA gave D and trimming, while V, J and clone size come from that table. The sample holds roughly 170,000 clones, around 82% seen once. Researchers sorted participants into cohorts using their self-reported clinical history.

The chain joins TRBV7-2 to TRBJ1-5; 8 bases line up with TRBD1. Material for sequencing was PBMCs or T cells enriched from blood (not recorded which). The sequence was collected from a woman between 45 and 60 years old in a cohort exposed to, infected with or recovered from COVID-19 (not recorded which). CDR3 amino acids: CASSRQGSNQPQHF. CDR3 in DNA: TGTGCCAGCAGTCGACAGGGGAGCAATCAGCCCCAGCATTTT.